The T cell receptor (beta chain) described here comes from a study of blood T cell repertoires in COVID-19. At the level of the study: The origin of the acute and convalescent COVID-19 samples was the United States, Italy and Spain. Sources were T cells, B-cell-depleted T cells, or PBMCs; the material itself was cDNA or gDNA.

This clone was found a few times. Per the original methods: Amplification with reference gene primers provided the estimates of nucleated cell counts. The data were produced by immunoSEQ multiplex PCR, yet TCRdb's version contains in-frame clones alone and is incomplete. That table gives V, J and clone size, and the DNA gave D and trimming. Of nearly 55,000 clones in the sample, 78% were seen once. Sequenced input: peripheral blood. The sequence was collected from a human donor with active or convalescent COVID-19. The donor label of this sample is uncertain.

CDR3 DNA: TGTGCCAGCTCACCGCAGCAGGGTACGGCTAATGAAAAACTGTTTTTT. Encoded protein: CASSPQQGTANEKLFF. This sequence joins TRBV18 and TRBJ1-4; maybe TRBD1 (5 bases). Trimming took off 3 bases at V and 3 bases at J, with 14 bases between the two ends. The length of the CDR3 is 16 residues. Germline lookup yields CDR1 KGHSH and CDR2 LQKENI.